These 12 T cell receptor beta chains came from one sample sequenced in a study. Some clones are missing from TCRdb's copy, which holds only in-frame ones; the method was immunoSEQ multiplex PCR. The sample holds about 50,000 clones, roughly 93% seen once. The sequencing input was PBMCs. The source of these receptors is a man aged 35 to 55 with rheumatoid arthritis.

This clone appeared once. V and J are TRBV27 and TRBJ1-6, with 7 bases lining up with TRBD1. Trimming cost V 2 bases and J 8 bases; bases outside gene matches: 6. Germline V gene sequence: CDR1 MNHEY, CDR2 SMNVEV (reference sequence). The CDR3 contains 15 residues. Here the CDR3 reads CASSLNRDSYSPLHF. CDR3 DNA sequence: TGTGCCAGCAGTTTAAACCGGGACAGCTATTCACCCCTCCACTTT.

The DNA for the CDR3 is TGTGCCAGCAGTTACTCGGGGGACAGCCCTCAGCCCCAGCATTTT. Translated, it gives CASSYSGDSPQPQHF. The genes are TRBV6-5 and TRBJ1-5, with TRBD1 identical over 7 bases. V lost 0 bases, J lost 6 bases, and 5 bases stayed unmatched. From germline, CDR1 is MNHEY and CDR2 SVGAGI. The CDR3 has 15 residues.

This chain links TRBV12-5 with TRBJ1-5; D remains ambiguous. The CDR3 is 11 amino acids. Germline CDR1 reads LGHNT; CDR2 reads FRNRAP. Trimming stripped 4 bases from V and 5 bases from J, with 3 bases between. The DNA of the CDR3 is TGTGCTAGTGGTTACGATCAGCCCCAGCATTTT. Translation: CASGYDQPQHF. Full variable domain (missing parts from reference TRBV12-5 and TRBJ1-5): DARVTQTPRHKVTEMGQEVTMRCQPILGHNTVFWYRQTMMQGLELLAYFRNRAPLDDSGMPKDRFSAEMPDATLATLKIQPSEPRDSAVYFCASGYDQPQHFGDGTRLSIL.

In DNA, the CDR3 is TGTGCCTGGAGTGCCGTGGTTGGCTACACCTTC. Its protein is CAWSAVVGYTF. The chain carries TRBV30 and TRBJ1-2; no reliable D call. Between the trimmed V and J ends, which lost 1 base and 7 bases, there was a span of 7 bases. Germline V gives CDR1 GTSNPN, CDR2 SVGIG (reference sequence). The CDR3 has 11 amino acids.

The chain combines TRBV5-1 with TRBJ1-1; possible D gene TRBD1, 6 bases. The V and J ends lost 3 bases and 5 bases respectively, with 23 bases between them. The CDR3 length is 17 residues. Germline loops: CDR1 SGHRS, CDR2 YFSETQ. The CDR3 sequence: CASSSSQGKDWGTEAFF. CDR3 nucleotides: TGCGCCAGCAGCTCCTCCCAGGGGAAGGATTGGGGAACTGAAGCTTTCTTT.

V gene TRBV28 combines with J gene TRBJ1-2; 10 nucleotides line up with TRBD1. This CDR3 is built from 17 residues. With 3 bases clipped from V and 3 bases from J, the junction kept 10 bases outside the gene matches. Germline CDR1 reads MDHEN; CDR2 reads SYDVKM. The CDR3, as DNA: TGTGCCAGCAGTTTGGTGAACGACAGGGGGCTCCACTATGGCTACACCTTC. Protein product: CASSLVNDRGLHYGYTF.

The CDR3 DNA sequence: TGCGCCAGCAGTCAATCGGGGACAGCACATGGCTACACCTTC. Translated, it gives CASSQSGTAHGYTF. The chain joins TRBV23-1 to TRBJ1-2; TRBD1 agrees at 7 bases. TRBV23-1 is assigned to the ORF class and has an uncertain function. Trimming took 0 bases from V and 6 from J; bases not matched to a gene: 4. CDR3 length: 14 residues.

The J gene is TRBJ2-7, the V gene TRBV11-2; D perhaps matches TRBD1 (6 bases). The CDR3 loop spans 15 amino acids. Trimming removed 6 bases from V and 3 bases from J, with 18 bases in between. The germline V gene encodes CDR1 SGHAT and CDR2 FQNNGV. DNA for the CDR3: TGTGCCAGCAGTCCAACAGTGTGGGGGCTCTACGAGCAGTACTTC. This translates into CASSPTVWGLYEQYF.

V is TRBV6-5 and J is TRBJ2-6; D not certain. Germline V CDR1 and CDR2: MNHEY, SVGAGI. This CDR3 has 15 amino acids. The V gene lost 6 bases and the J gene lost 0 bases, with 9 bases spanning the gap. CDR3 in amino acids: CASRPLSSGANVLTF. For the CDR3, the DNA is TGTGCCAGCAGACCTTTATCCTCTGGGGCCAACGTCCTGACTTTC.

The rearrangement links TRBV9 to TRBJ2-7, with D maybe TRBD2 (5 bases). Trimming stripped 4 bases from V and 6 bases from J, with 17 bases between. Germline V gives CDR1 SGDLS, CDR2 YYNGEE. This CDR3 spans 14 amino acids. As DNA, the CDR3 is TGTGCCAGCAGCCCGAGGGAAAGTCGGGGCGAGCAGTACTTC. This encodes CASSPRESRGEQYF.

The chain employs TRBV7-3 and TRBJ2-7, with 8 nucleotides matching TRBD2. The junction had 8 bases not matched to a gene; V was cut back by 3 bases and J by 4 bases. In germline, CDR1 is SGHTA, CDR2 FQGTGA. This CDR3 spans 15 amino acids. In nucleotides, the CDR3 is TGTGCCAGCAGCTTGGAAGCGGGAGAAGGATACGAGCAGTACTTC. It specifies CASSLEAGEGYEQYF.

The rearrangement uses TRBV25-1 and TRBJ1-2; D is perhaps TRBD1 (5 bases). The germline V and J ends were trimmed by 6 bases and 1 base, with 9 bases remaining between them. This CDR3 is 13 amino acids long. The germline V gene encodes CDR1 MGHDK and CDR2 SYGVNS. The CDR3 region is CASRQDINYGYTF. DNA of the CDR3: TGTGCCAGCAGACAGGATATTAACTATGGCTACACCTTC.